This entry features one TCR beta chain sequence. Its target is unknown. Researchers took RNA transcripts and amplified the TCR beta CDR3 regions from them. HTBI primers were the set used in a first-round RT-PCR of the TCR CDR3. TCRdb reprocessed the multiplex PCR reads with MiXCR, giving one entry per CDR3 protein. The sample carries 350,000 to 400,000 distinct CDR3 sequences, over 11% recorded once. The source of the sample is a study of T cells in Graves' hyperthyroidism and ophthalmopathy. General study results and limits: For ophthalmopathy, model prediction preceded onset by a median 6.5 months. Blood also held most thyroid clonotypes expanded beyond 0.001. The authors' 13 V-J model separated ophthalmopathy from stable hyperthyroidism.

Diagnosis rested on symptoms, serum thyroxine and TRAb, thyroid ultrasound, and orbital computed tomography. There are 17 residues in the CDR3. Deletions cut 4 bases from V and 2 bases from J, with 21 bases between. Germline assignment: CDR1 LNHDA and CDR2 SQIVND (reference sequence). This TCR derives from a woman in her fifties or sixties with Graves' hyperthyroidism. The J gene is TRBJ2-7, the V gene TRBV19; a weak D match, TRBD2 (7 bases). Sequencing was performed on blood. CDR3 nucleotide sequence: TGTGCCAGTAGTACCCGAGGGGGGGGCGGGACAACCTACGAGCAGTACTTC. As protein: CASSTRGGGGTTYEQYF. The full variable domain, with the rest looked up from reference TRBV19 and TRBJ2-7, is DGGITQSPKYLFRKEGQNVTLSCEQNLNHDAMYWYRQDPGQGLRLIYYSQIVNDFQKGDIAEGYSVSREKKESFPLTVTSAQKNPTAFYLCASSTRGGGGTTYEQYFGPGTRLTVT.